This passage covers 23 T cell receptor beta chains from one sample sequenced in a study of T-cell reconstitution after alpha-beta-depleted transplantation in children. For TCRbeta, the library was prepared with unique molecular identifiers. TCRdb re-analysed the PCR reads in MiXCR, keeping a single row per CDR3 protein. This sample carries fewer than 1 million distinct CDR3 sequences, about 16% of them seen once, and the ten largest clones take around 5%. This sample comprised PBMCs, mostly from graft donor cells, obtained 360 days after TCRalphabeta/CD19-depleted stem cell transplant. Receptor source: a male patient younger than 18 who had a stem cell transplant for acute lymphoblastic leukemia, so the T cells may come from the graft donor.

This clonotype has more than one count but fewer than ten. CDR3 in DNA: TGCGCCAGCAGCTTAGACAGGGGGCAGGGAGAGACCCAGTACTTC. This codes for CASSLDRGQGETQYF. The rearrangement joins TRBV5-1 to TRBJ2-5, with 10 bases identical to TRBD1. Germline CDR1 reads SGHRS; CDR2 reads YFSETQ. V was clipped by 2 bases and J by 4 bases; unmatched bases: 5. The CDR3 is 15 residues long.

The CDR3 protein is CASSQAGDLTYNEQFF. CDR3 sequence (DNA): TGTGCCAGCAGTCAAGCGGGGGATCTTACCTACAATGAGCAGTTCTTC. The chain is built from TRBV6-4 and TRBJ2-1; TRBD2 agrees at 8 bases. The V segment lost 5 bases and the J segment 2 bases; nucleotides outside the gene matches: 8. Germline V gene data show CDR1 as MRHNA and CDR2 as SNTAGT. The CDR3 spans 16 residues.

The chain recombines TRBV27 with TRBJ2-1; the D is unclear. Germline V CDR1 and CDR2: MNHEY, SMNVEV (reference sequence). The CDR3 sequence is 12 residues long. The V end lost 6 bases, the J end lost 9 bases, and 12 bases lay between the germline ends. CDR3: CASRLAGSEQFF. DNA of the CDR3: TGTGCCAGCAGATTAGCTGGAAGTGAGCAGTTCTTC.

The V call is TRBV12-3 or TRBV12-4, the J call TRBJ1-1; perhaps TRBD1 as D (5 bases). V gave up 8 bases and J gave up 5 bases, with 18 bases separating them. This CDR3 comprises 14 residues. In DNA, the CDR3 is TGTGCCAGCGTAACGGGGGGGACGGGGACTGAAGCTTTCTTT. Residues: CASVTGGTGTEAFF.

This clonotype was recorded a few times. This chain uses TRBV28 with TRBJ2-1, with TRBD2 identical over 9 bases. Germline CDR1 reads MDHEN; CDR2 reads SYDVKM. The CDR3 has 14 residues. V lost 11 bases to trimming and J lost 6 bases; unmatched junction nucleotides: 11. CDR3 residues: CAVTRLAGLNEQFF. The CDR3 DNA sequence: TGTGCCGTTACTAGGCTAGCGGGACTCAATGAGCAGTTCTTC. Together with reference TRBV28 and TRBJ2-1, the CDR3 gives the full variable domain: DVKVTQSSRYLVKRTGEKVFLECVQDMDHENMFWYRQDPGLGLRLIYFSYDVKMKEKGDIPEGYSVSREKKERFSLILESASTNQTSMYLCAVTRLAGLNEQFFGPGTRLTVL.

This clonotype was found a few times. This chain links TRBV5-1 with TRBJ2-7; 7 bases line up with TRBD2. The germline V gene encodes CDR1 SGHRS and CDR2 YFSETQ. The CDR3 is 15 amino acids. The V and J ends lost 0 bases and 3 bases, in that order; junction bases with no gene match: 6. This CDR3 is CASSLATAGLYEQYF. CDR3 coding DNA: TGCGCCAGCAGCTTGGCCACAGCGGGACTCTACGAGCAGTACTTC.

This clonotype has only a few counts. The gene calls are TRBV29-1 and TRBJ2-1; 10 bases are a match to TRBD2. With 8 bases clipped from V and 9 bases from J, the junction kept 22 bases outside the gene matches. The CDR3 runs to 17 residues. Germline V gene sequence: CDR1 SQVTM, CDR2 ANQGSEA. Here the CDR3 DNA reads TGCAGCTCCCCTGGAGTTGGGACAGTAGCGGGAGGCGGTGAGCAGTTCTTC. Its protein product is CSSPGVGTVAGGGEQFF.

This clonotype was counted a few times. The chain employs TRBV24-1 and TRBJ2-1; possibly TRBD1 for D (6 bases). The CDR3 totals 15 residues. In germline, CDR1 is KGHDR, CDR2 SFDVKD. V was shortened by 6 bases and J by 0 bases, with 11 bases between the two germline ends. The CDR3 nucleotides are TGTGCCACCAGTTCAGACAGGAGCTCCTACAATGAGCAGTTCTTC. Its protein product is CATSSDRSSYNEQFF.

The sample holds many counts of this clonotype. The V call is TRBV30, the J call TRBJ2-7; 11 nucleotides agree with TRBD2. With 3 bases clipped from V and 2 bases from J, the junction kept 3 bases outside the gene matches. CDR3 size: 14 residues. The germline CDR1 and CDR2 sequences are GTSNPN and SVGIG (reference sequence). CDR3 sequence (DNA): TGTGCCTGGAGGGGACTAGCGGTAACCTACGAGCAGTACTTC. Its translation is CAWRGLAVTYEQYF.

V gene TRBV12-3 or TRBV12-4 combines with J gene TRBJ1-1; unclear D gene. V was clipped by 6 bases and J by 1 base, with 12 bases between them. This CDR3 has 14 residues. CDR3 amino acids: CASSYQVRNTEAFF. The CDR3 region has the DNA TGTGCCAGCAGCTACCAGGTTCGGAACACTGAAGCTTTCTTT.

This clonotype was detected many times. This rearrangement joins TRBV21-1 to TRBJ2-2. TRBV21-1 is listed as a pseudogene. The CDR3 extends over 14 amino acids. DNA of the CDR3: TGTGCCAGCAGTCCGGTGGGGTTCCCCGGGGAGCTGTTTTTT. Its translation: CASSPVGFPGELFF.

The sample holds a few counts of this clonotype. The chain recombines TRBV15 with TRBJ1-2, with no clear D. The ends were cut back, 0 bases at V and 9 bases at J, with 11 bases in the middle. The V gene's germline CDR1 is LNHNV and CDR2 YYDKDF (reference sequence). The CDR3 is made up of 13 amino acids. CDR3 region: CATSREGSRSYTF. The CDR3 DNA reads as TGTGCCACCAGCAGAGAGGGCAGTCGAAGCTACACCTTC. The whole variable domain, filled in from reference TRBV15 and TRBJ1-2, reads DAMVIQNPRYQVTQFGKPVTLSCSQTLNHNVMYWYQQKSSQAPKLLFHYYDKDFNNEADTPDNFQSRRPNTSFCFLDIRSPGLGDTAMYLCATSREGSRSYTFGSGTRLTVV.

The chain combines TRBV12-3 or TRBV12-4 with TRBJ2-5, with 13 bases identical to TRBD2. Losses at the gene ends were 6 bases for V and 1 base for J; bases not matched to a gene: 17. CDR3 size: 20 residues. CDR3 sequence: CASRRALKPTSGRPQETQYF. DNA for the CDR3: TGTGCCAGCAGACGCGCCCTAAAACCGACTAGCGGGAGGCCCCAAGAGACCCAGTACTTC.

This clonotype was observed a handful of times. V and J are TRBV5-1 and TRBJ1-1; 7 bases agree with TRBD1. The V gene's germline CDR1 is SGHRS and CDR2 YFSETQ. The CDR3 is 21 amino acids. The junction had 21 bases not matched to a gene; V was cut back by 0 bases and J by 1 base. In DNA form, the CDR3 reads TGCGCCAGCAGCTTGGCGCTTACCGGGACAGAGAGATGGTATTGGAACACTGAAGCTTTCTTT. This gives the protein CASSLALTGTERWYWNTEAFF. Looking up the rest from reference TRBV5-1 and TRBJ1-1 gives the full variable domain: KAGVTQTPRYLIKTRGQQVTLSCSPISGHRSVSWYQQTPGQGLQFLFEYFSETQRNKGNFPGRFSGRQFSNSRSEMNVSTLELGDSALYLCASSLALTGTERWYWNTEAFFGQGTRLTVV.

V and J are TRBV20-1 and TRBJ2-7; TRBD2 aligns across 9 bases. The V segment lost 2 bases and the J segment 3 bases; nucleotides outside the gene matches: 8. Germline V gives CDR1 DFQATT, CDR2 SNEGSKA (reference sequence). This CDR3 has 15 residues. CDR3 loop: CSARNGLAKGYEQYF. The CDR3 bases are TGCAGTGCTAGAAATGGACTAGCGAAGGGCTACGAGCAGTACTTC.

This clonotype turned up a few times. The V and J genes are TRBV20-1 and TRBJ2-1; D remains unclear. The germline gives CDR1 DFQATT, CDR2 SNEGSKA (reference sequence). The CDR3 covers 13 residues. The V gene lost 6 bases and the J gene lost 5 bases, with 14 bases spanning the gap. The CDR3, as DNA: TGCAGTGCAATCCAGAGCCTGGACAATGAGCAGTTCTTC. Translating gives CSAIQSLDNEQFF.

This clonotype was seen more than once but under ten times. CDR3 loop: CSVEDQGTGRSEAFF. The CDR3, as DNA: TGCAGCGTTGAAGATCAGGGGACAGGGAGGTCTGAAGCTTTCTTT. The V call is TRBV29-1, the J call TRBJ1-1; TRBD1 aligns across 9 bases. This CDR3 region has 15 residues. With 0 bases clipped from V and 6 bases from J, the junction kept 8 bases outside the gene matches. Germline V gene data show CDR1 as SQVTM and CDR2 as ANQGSEA.

This clonotype appeared a few times. This chain uses TRBV27 with TRBJ1-2; no firm D call. Germline CDR1 MNHEY, CDR2 SMNVEV (reference sequence). The V and J ends lost 5 bases and 4 bases respectively, with 11 bases between them. This CDR3 is 13 amino acids long. The CDR3 is CASSPAGFYGYTF. The CDR3 DNA follows: TGTGCCAGCAGTCCTGCGGGGTTCTATGGCTACACCTTC.

This chain uses TRBV4-1 with TRBJ1-1; D may be TRBD1 (5 bases). Trimming cost V 4 bases and J 5 bases, with 14 bases left between them. CDR1 and CDR2 (germline): MGHRA, YSYEKL. This CDR3 is 14 amino acids long. CDR3 nucleotides: TGCGCCAGCAGCCGGACCAGCGGGGGAACTGAAGCTTTCTTT. As protein: CASSRTSGGTEAFF.

The V call is TRBV27, the J call TRBJ2-3, with 11 bases lining up with TRBD2. V shed 5 bases, J shed 8 bases, and the junction held 15 bases outside the gene matches. CDR3 length: 17 residues. The germline CDR1 and CDR2 sequences are MNHEY and SMNVEV (reference sequence). CDR3 amino acids: CASSPFPLSGRAGTQYF. CDR3 in DNA: TGTGCCAGCAGTCCATTCCCCCTTAGCGGGAGGGCAGGTACGCAGTATTTT.

V usage is TRBV20-1 and J usage is TRBJ2-7, with TRBD2 matching over 8 bases. This CDR3 region has 15 residues. V lost 6 bases, J lost 0 bases, and 10 bases stayed unmatched. Germline assignment: CDR1 DFQATT and CDR2 SNEGSKA (reference sequence). CDR3 DNA sequence: TGCAGTGCCGACGGGGGGGGGCAGAGCTCCTACGAGCAGTACTTC. Encoded protein: CSADGGGQSSYEQYF.

The chain carries TRBV30 and TRBJ2-7, with 11 positions matching TRBD2. The CDR3 has 14 residues. From germline, CDR1 is GTSNPN and CDR2 SVGIG (reference sequence). V gave up 0 bases and J gave up 7 bases; unmatched junction bases: 5. Here the CDR3 DNA reads TGTGCCTGGAGTGTACTAGCGGGGGCTGGAGAGCAGTACTTC. Translating it yields CAWSVLAGAGEQYF.

This clonotype was recorded a few times. The rearrangement joins TRBV27 to TRBJ2-1; 11 bases are shared with TRBD2. This CDR3 spans 14 amino acids. The germline V gene has CDR1 MNHEY and CDR2 SMNVEV (reference sequence). V lost 4 bases, J lost 9 bases, and 5 bases stayed unmatched. The CDR3 bases are TGTGCCAGCAGTTCCCCGACTAGCGGGATTGAGCAGTTCTTC. Protein: CASSSPTSGIEQFF.